The 32 T cell receptor beta chains below were found in one sample sequenced in a study of cytomegalovirus exposure and HLA in healthy donors. The study ran its PCR with 60 Vbeta and 13 Jbeta primers. Generated by immunoSEQ multiplex PCR, the TCRdb table keeps only in-frame clones and is missing some. The sample holds 100,000 to 150,000 clones; about 82% are singletons and the top ten take approximately 1.2%. Input material: PBMCs. These receptors were taken from a boy under 18 in good health and CMV-seronegative.

The chain employs TRBV19 and TRBJ1-1; TRBD1 is a possible D gene (5 bases). The CDR3 extends over 12 amino acids. Trimming left V 5 bases short and J 7 bases short, with 11 bases between. The V gene's germline CDR1 is LNHDA and CDR2 SQIVND (reference sequence). The CDR3 DNA sequence: TGTGCCAGTAGTTCGACAGCCTATGAAGCTTTCTTT. Protein sequence: CASSSTAYEAFF.

The rearrangement uses TRBV6-5 and TRBJ2-1, with 9 nucleotides matching TRBD2. The CDR3 loop spans 15 amino acids. Trimming removed 6 bases from V and 0 bases from J; junction bases left unmatched: 3. Germline V gene lookup returns CDR1 MNHEY and CDR2 SVGAGI. The CDR3 bases are TGTGCCAGCAGGACTAGCGGTAGCTCCTACAATGAGCAGTTCTTC. As protein: CASRTSGSSYNEQFF.

To note about this clone: As the CDR3 is not closed by the conserved phenylalanine or tryptophan, this likely results from a read error. The limits of the CDR3 on the DNA are not certain, so only TCRdb's listed CDR3 is given. The rearrangement links TRBV21-1 to TRBJ1-1; TRBD1, the D gene given by the table, was not confirmed from the DNA. TRBV21-1 is classified as a pseudogene. The CDR3 is made up of 9 amino acids, end residues included. The CDR3 spells CASSKDPGG.

This clone was detected only a few times. Mismatch with germline at one junction end may stem from a read error. The rearrangement joins TRBV18 to TRBJ2-7; TRBD1 agrees at 8 bases. The CDR3 covers 12 residues. The germline V gene encodes CDR1 KGHSH and CDR2 LQKENI. CDR3 region: CASSPTEDRVDF. In DNA form, the CDR3 reads TGTGCCAGCTCACCAACTGAGGACAGGGTAGACTTC.

This clone occurred a few times. The chain is built from TRBV7-8 and TRBJ2-7; no clear D. V dropped 6 bases and J dropped 5 bases, with 14 bases sitting between them. Per the germline V gene, CDR1 is SGHVS and CDR2 is FQNEAQ. The CDR3 sequence is 13 residues long. DNA for the CDR3: TGTGCCAGCAGTCAGAACCGGGTTAACGAGCAGTACTTC. Protein sequence: CASSQNRVNEQYF.

The genes are TRBV6-5 and TRBJ2-3; D possibly corresponds to TRBD2 (6 bases). The CDR3 totals 13 residues. V was pared by 8 bases and J by 4 bases, with 13 bases between. Germline CDR1 is MNHEY and CDR2 is SVGAGI. The CDR3 coding sequence is TGTGCCAGCCATACGGGAGTCCCAGATACGCAGTATTTT. It yields the protein CASHTGVPDTQYF.

The chain carries TRBV19 and TRBJ2-1, with D possibly TRBD1 on 6 matching bases. The CDR3 loop spans 12 amino acids. Germline-derived CDR1 and CDR2 are LNHDA and SQIVND (reference sequence). Trimming shortened V by 8 bases and J by 10 bases, and 15 bases separated the two germline ends. The CDR3 loop reads CASSYRVGEQFF. In DNA, the CDR3 is TGTGCCAGTTCTTACAGGGTTGGGGAGCAGTTCTTC.

CDR3 nucleotides: TGCGCCAGCGGGACTCAGTCGGCGGATACGCAGTATTTT. Its translation is CASGTQSADTQYF. The chain joins TRBV4-1 to TRBJ2-3, with a weak D call TRBD2 (6 bases). This CDR3 has 13 residues. V was cut by 8 bases and J by 6 bases, with 15 bases left in between. Germline-derived CDR1 and CDR2 are MGHRA and YSYEKL.

This clone has a handful of counts. CDR3 amino acids: CASSIDRNTEAFF. For the CDR3, the DNA is TGTGCCAGTAGTATAGACAGGAACACTGAAGCTTTCTTT. This chain connects TRBV19 to TRBJ1-1, with D unclear. The CDR3 contains 13 residues. Germline values: CDR1 LNHDA, CDR2 SQIVND (reference sequence). The V end was cut by 0 bases, the J end by 1 base, with 3 bases between.

The V call is TRBV6-6, the J call TRBJ2-1, with D possibly TRBD2 on 6 matching bases. Germline loops: CDR1 MNHNY, CDR2 SVGAGI (reference sequence). Trimming pared 1 base from V and 2 bases from J, leaving 12 bases between. The CDR3 has 16 amino acids. CDR3 in DNA: TGTGCCAGCAGTTACTTGGACCCGGGGGCCTACAATGAGCAGTTCTTC. Protein sequence: CASSYLDPGAYNEQFF.

On this clone itself: The germline gene is not matched at one end of the junction; a read error may be the cause. The V call is TRBV30, the J call TRBJ2-7; D possibly corresponds to TRBD2 (6 bases). Germline V gene data show CDR1 as GTSNPN and CDR2 as SVGIG (reference sequence). This CDR3 spans 12 amino acids. The CDR3 protein is CACRDLDYEQYF. In DNA, the CDR3 is TGTGCCTGCAGGGACCTGGACTACGAACAGTACTTC.

In the case of this clone: This sample includes further DNA sequences coding for the same CDR3. Here the CDR3 reads CAWNRDSQETQYF. For the CDR3, the DNA is TGTGCCTGGAATAGGGACTCTCAAGAGACCCAGTACTTC. The V call is TRBV30, the J call TRBJ2-5, with D perhaps matching TRBD2 (6 bases). V lost 4 bases and J 2 bases, leaving 11 bases between the germline ends. CDR1 and CDR2 (germline): GTSNPN, SVGIG (reference sequence). There are 13 residues in the CDR3.

The gene calls are TRBV29-1 and TRBJ2-7; TRBD2 agrees at 7 bases. Trimming removed 5 bases from V and 1 base from J; junction bases left unmatched: 5. The germline CDR1 and CDR2 sequences are SQVTM and ANQGSEA. The CDR3 is made up of 13 amino acids. CDR3 protein: CSVQQAGSYEQYF. CDR3 DNA sequence: TGCAGCGTTCAGCAAGCGGGGTCCTACGAGCAGTACTTC.

DNA of the CDR3: TGTGCCATCAGTGATTCGGGGGAGCAGTACTTC. Its protein product is CAISDSGEQYF. This chain links TRBV10-3 with TRBJ2-7, with D perhaps matching TRBD2 (5 bases). The V and J ends lost 3 bases and 7 bases respectively, with 7 bases between them. This CDR3 has 11 amino acids. Germline assignment: CDR1 ENHRY and CDR2 SYGVKD.

This clone showed up just once. V is TRBV30 and J is TRBJ1-1; no clear D gene. V was shortened by 1 base and J by 4 bases, with 7 bases between the two germline ends. The germline V gene encodes CDR1 GTSNPN and CDR2 SVGIG (reference sequence). The CDR3 sequence is 12 residues long. As DNA, the CDR3 is TGTGCCTGGAGTGATTCTCTCACTGAAGCTTTCTTT. The encoded protein is CAWSDSLTEAFF.

This clone occurred once. CDR3 sequence: CASSEASGGLLEKLFF. The CDR3 region has the DNA TGTGCCAGCAGTGAAGCGAGCGGTGGCCTCCTTGAAAAACTGTTTTTT. The gene calls are TRBV2 and TRBJ1-4, with unresolved D. The germline V gene encodes CDR1 SNHLY and CDR2 FYNNEI. CDR3 length: 16 amino acids. The V end was cut by 0 bases, the J end by 7 bases, with 15 bases between.

The CDR3 is CASSLWDGRLAGMDEQYF. CDR3 nucleotides: TGTGCCAGCAGTTTATGGGACGGCAGACTAGCGGGCATGGACGAGCAGTACTTC. The chain is built from TRBV28 and TRBJ2-7; 10 bases align to TRBD2. The CDR3 consists of 18 residues. The junction had 13 bases not matched to a gene; V was cut back by 0 bases and J by 5 bases. Germline CDR1 reads MDHEN; CDR2 reads SYDVKM. Full variable domain (outside the CDR3, taken from reference TRBV28 and TRBJ2-7): DVKVTQSSRYLVKRTGEKVFLECVQDMDHENMFWYRQDPGLGLRLIYFSYDVKMKEKGDIPEGYSVSREKKERFSLILESASTNQTSMYLCASSLWDGRLAGMDEQYFGPGTRLTVT.

The chain combines TRBV5-4 with TRBJ1-1; no firm D call. Germline V gene data show CDR1 as SGHNT and CDR2 as YYREEE (reference sequence). V gave up 1 base and J gave up 1 base, with 5 bases separating them. The CDR3 has 13 residues. The CDR3 here is CASSLSQNTEAFF. The CDR3 DNA sequence: TGTGCCAGCAGCTTGTCCCAGAACACTGAAGCTTTCTTT.

This rearrangement joins TRBV27 to TRBJ2-2; D possibly corresponds to TRBD2 (5 bases). Trimming removed 2 bases from V and 7 bases from J, with 14 bases in between. Looked up from germline, CDR1 is MNHEY and CDR2 is SMNVEV (reference sequence). The CDR3 consists of 15 residues. DNA of the CDR3: TGTGCCAGCAGTTTACGCTTCTCTGGGAGCGGGGAGCTGTTTTTT. Its translation is CASSLRFSGSGELFF.

Concerning this clone: Additional DNA sequences in this sample encode the identical CDR3. The chain employs TRBV27 and TRBJ2-7; 7 bases are shared with TRBD1. The CDR3 covers 13 residues. Germline trimming cut 2 bases from V and 5 bases from J; bases unmatched to any gene: 3. Per the germline V gene, CDR1 is MNHEY and CDR2 is SMNVEV (reference sequence). The CDR3 loop reads CASSLGQGDEQYF. The CDR3 DNA follows: TGTGCCAGCAGTTTAGGCCAGGGGGACGAGCAGTACTTC.

The rearrangement links TRBV7-6 to TRBJ2-2, with TRBD2 matching over 8 bases. This CDR3 comprises 15 residues. V gave up 2 bases and J gave up 4 bases; unmatched junction bases: 3. Germline assignment: CDR1 SGHVS and CDR2 FNYEAQ. The CDR3 spells CASSLLAGPTGELFF. In DNA form, the CDR3 reads TGTGCCAGCAGCTTACTAGCGGGCCCCACCGGGGAGCTGTTTTTT.

The gene calls are TRBV4-2 and TRBJ2-7, with a possible D match to TRBD1 (6 bases). V was cut by 5 bases and J by 6 bases, with 14 bases left in between. The germline gives CDR1 LGHNA, CDR2 YNFKEQ. The CDR3 loop spans 13 amino acids. CDR3 region: CASSFGTPVEQYF. The CDR3 DNA sequence: TGTGCCAGCAGCTTCGGGACACCCGTCGAGCAGTACTTC.

The chain joins TRBV5-1 to TRBJ2-5, with TRBD2 matching 8 bases. Germline V gives CDR1 SGHRS, CDR2 YFSETQ. Trimming cost V 2 bases and J 2 bases; bases outside gene matches: 2. CDR3 size: 14 residues. In nucleotides, the CDR3 is TGCGCCAGCAGCTTAACTAGCGGTCAAGAGACCCAGTACTTC. Amino acids: CASSLTSGQETQYF.

The rearrangement uses TRBV6-5 and TRBJ1-2, with D possibly matching TRBD1 (6 bases). Germline V gives CDR1 MNHEY, CDR2 SVGAGI. The V end lost 5 bases, the J end lost 1 base, and 11 bases lay between the germline ends. The CDR3 is 14 amino acids. CDR3 DNA sequence: TGTGCCAGCAGTGTACAGGGAAATAACTATGGCTACACCTTC. Translated: CASSVQGNNYGYTF.

This chain joins TRBV7-3 and TRBJ2-1; 9 nucleotides agree with TRBD2. Germline CDR1 SGHTA, CDR2 FQGTGA. V lost 0 bases, J lost 5 bases, and 5 bases stayed unmatched. The CDR3 is made up of 16 amino acids. CDR3 sequence reads: CASSLTGGRAHNEQFF. CDR3 DNA sequence: TGTGCCAGCAGCTTAACCGGCGGGAGGGCGCACAATGAGCAGTTCTTC.

This chain uses TRBV5-1 with TRBJ2-3; D gene uncertain. This CDR3 has 14 residues. V gave up 1 base and J gave up 2 bases, with 8 bases separating them. CDR1 and CDR2 (germline): SGHRS, YFSETQ. CDR3 sequence reads: CASSLMRDTDTQYF. CDR3 nucleotides: TGCGCCAGCAGCTTGATGAGAGACACAGATACGCAGTATTTT.

A few counts support this clone. The V and J genes are TRBV7-9 and TRBJ1-4, with D uncertain. Germline CDR1 SEHNR, CDR2 FQNEAQ (reference sequence). The CDR3 length is 15 residues. V shed 2 bases and J shed 6 bases, with 13 bases lying between them. CDR3 residues: CASSLSRGEDEKLFF. The CDR3 region has the DNA TGTGCCAGCAGCTTAAGCCGGGGAGAGGATGAAAAACTGTTTTTT.

This clone occurred once. The chain carries TRBV7-9 and TRBJ2-5; 7 nucleotides match TRBD2. V dropped 6 bases and J dropped 3; count of bases not matched to a gene: 7. The CDR3 loop spans 14 amino acids. Per the germline V gene, CDR1 is SEHNR and CDR2 is FQNEAQ (reference sequence). The CDR3 DNA reads as TGTGCCAGCAGTCTTGGGACTACTGAAGAGACCCAGTACTTC. Residues: CASSLGTTEETQYF.

The DNA for the CDR3 is TGTGCCAGCAGCTTAGCGCAGGGGGCTGGGGAGCAGTTCTTC. Amino acid sequence: CASSLAQGAGEQFF. The chain links TRBV7-9 to TRBJ2-1, with 8 bases identical to TRBD1. CDR3 length equals 14 residues. Germline V CDR1 and CDR2: SEHNR, FQNEAQ (reference sequence). The trim removed 0 bases at V and 10 bases at J, leaving 5 bases unmatched.

The CDR3 coding sequence is TGTGCCACAGGGGACCACAGCTCCTACGAGCAGTACTTC. Translated: CATGDHSSYEQYF. This chain links TRBV6-5 with TRBJ2-7, with a weak D call TRBD1 (6 bases). In germline, CDR1 is MNHEY, CDR2 SVGAGI. V lost 10 bases, J lost 0 bases, and 13 bases lay in between. The CDR3 loop spans 13 amino acids.

In this sample, this clone turned up once. The chain has TRBV7-6 and TRBJ1-1, with D uncertain. Germline CDR1 SGHVS, CDR2 FNYEAQ. The CDR3 runs 14 residues. V gave up 1 base and J gave up 1 base, with 7 bases separating them. CDR3 coding DNA: TGTGCCAGCAGCTTAGGAGGGAGGAACACTGAAGCTTTCTTT. Protein product: CASSLGGRNTEAFF.

This rearrangement joins TRBV4-3 to TRBJ1-3; the D gene is possibly TRBD1 (6 bases). Germline CDR1 reads LGHNA; CDR2 reads YSLEER. This CDR3 has 16 residues. V lost 0 bases, J lost 2 bases, and 11 bases lay in between. The CDR3 sequence is CASSQDSWGPGNTIYF. For the CDR3, the DNA is TGCGCCAGCAGCCAAGATTCGTGGGGGCCTGGAAACACCATATATTTT.